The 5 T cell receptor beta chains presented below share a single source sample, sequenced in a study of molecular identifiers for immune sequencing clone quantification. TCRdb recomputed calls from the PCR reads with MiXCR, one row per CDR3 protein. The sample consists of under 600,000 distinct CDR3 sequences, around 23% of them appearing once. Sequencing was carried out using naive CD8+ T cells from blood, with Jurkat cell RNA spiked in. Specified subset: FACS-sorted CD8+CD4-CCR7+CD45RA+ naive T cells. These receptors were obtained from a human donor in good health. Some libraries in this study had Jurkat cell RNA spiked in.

CDR3 DNA: TGTGCCAGCAGCTTATACTCTGGGGCCACCGGGGAGCTGTTTTTT. Protein: CASSLYSGATGELFF. This sequence joins TRBV7-3 and TRBJ2-2, with D possibly being TRBD1 (5 bases). The germline gives CDR1 SGHTA, CDR2 FQGTGA. The germline V and J ends were trimmed by 2 bases and 4 bases, with 11 bases remaining between them. This CDR3 is built from 15 residues.

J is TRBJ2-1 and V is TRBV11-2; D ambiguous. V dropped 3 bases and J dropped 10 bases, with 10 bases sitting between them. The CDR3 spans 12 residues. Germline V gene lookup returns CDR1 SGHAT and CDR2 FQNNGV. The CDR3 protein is CASSLVFSEQFF. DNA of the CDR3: TGTGCCAGCAGCTTGGTCTTCTCGGAGCAGTTCTTC.

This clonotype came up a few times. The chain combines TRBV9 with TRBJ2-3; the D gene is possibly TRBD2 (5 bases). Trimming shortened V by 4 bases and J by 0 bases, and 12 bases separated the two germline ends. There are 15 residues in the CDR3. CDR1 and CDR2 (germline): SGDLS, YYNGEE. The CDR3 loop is CASSPSWTSTDTQYF. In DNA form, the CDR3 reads TGTGCCAGCAGCCCTAGTTGGACTAGCACAGATACGCAGTATTTT.

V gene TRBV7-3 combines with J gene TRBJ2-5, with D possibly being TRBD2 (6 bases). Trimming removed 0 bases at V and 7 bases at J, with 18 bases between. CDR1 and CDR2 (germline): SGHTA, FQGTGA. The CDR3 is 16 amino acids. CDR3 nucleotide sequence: TGTGCCAGCAGCTTAACGGGTCGGGAGACTTTCGGGACCCAGTACTTC. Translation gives CASSLTGRETFGTQYF.

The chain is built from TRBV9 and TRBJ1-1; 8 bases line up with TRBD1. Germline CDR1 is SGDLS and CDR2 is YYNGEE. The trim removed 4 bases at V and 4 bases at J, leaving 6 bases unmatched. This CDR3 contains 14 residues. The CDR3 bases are TGTGCCAGCAGCCCCAGTGGGACAGGCACTGAAGCTTTCTTT. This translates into CASSPSGTGTEAFF.